This TCR beta chain was captured in a study of T cell clonotyping in hematopoietic cell transplantation. Broader study findings: At the given depth, recipient repertoires were over 95% de novo clonotypes. Without cell sorting, CD4 versus CD8 contributions remain unresolved. Higher Inverse Simpson Index values in graft donor and pretransplant recipient predicted broader posttransplant TCR diversity. After transplant, recipient diversity fell while pathologically expanded clonotypes grew through day 180.

The CDR3 is 15 amino acids. The germline gives CDR1 SGHDN, CDR2 FVKESK. The V gene lost 1 base and the J gene lost 0 bases, with 10 bases spanning the gap. Clones were read by immunoSEQ multiplex PCR, and TCRdb kept only the in-frame ones, dropping some. The sample holds around 16,000 clones; 75% to 90% are singletons and the top ten take under 3%. On this clone itself: Its target is unknown.

The material sequenced was peripheral blood mononuclear cells. This TCR came from a man between 50 and 59 years old in good health. Some clones in this sample may be carry-over from other donors' samples. The chain uses TRBV14 and TRBJ2-7; D is uncertain. CDR3 residues: CASSQVGPDSYEQYF. In nucleotides, the CDR3 is TGTGCCAGCAGCCAAGTCGGCCCGGACTCCTACGAGCAGTACTTC. Supplemented by reference TRBV14 and TRBJ2-7, the full variable domain reads EAGVTQFPSHSVIEKGQTVTLRCDPISGHDNLYWYRRVMGKEIKFLLHFVKESKQDESGMPNNRFLAERTGGTYSTLKVQPAELEDSGVYFCASSQVGPDSYEQYFGPGTRLTVT.